One sample yielded the 20 T cell receptor beta chains listed below, sequenced in a study of blood T cells in healthy people across ages. The second PCR ran about 6 to 11 cycles with a sample-barcoded 5' primer and J-beta primers. TCRdb re-called the 5' RACE reads with MiXCR, one entry per CDR3 protein. Among hundreds of thousands of distinct CDR3 sequences listed, roughly 60% were seen once. The sequencing sample was made of blood. Receptor source: a man between 25 and 39 years old in good health.

This clonotype was counted only a few times. Written as DNA, the CDR3 is TGTGCCAGCAGCTTCTCCCAGGCTGAGCAGTTCTTC. Translation gives CASSFSQAEQFF. The V and J genes are TRBV7-2 and TRBJ2-1; D unresolved. V lost 3 bases and J lost 9, with 9 bases in between. Germline CDR1 is SGHTA and CDR2 is FQGNSA. The CDR3 has 12 residues.

The rearrangement links TRBV28 to TRBJ2-1; no firm D call. V was trimmed by 6 bases and J by 10 bases, leaving 16 bases between them. The CDR3 consists of 13 residues. Per the germline V gene, CDR1 is MDHEN and CDR2 is SYDVKM. The CDR3 DNA reads TGTGCCAGCAGGAAGGTAGAAAGGTACGAGCAGTTCTTC. Protein sequence: CASRKVERYEQFF.

The CDR3 protein is CASSFQGQDTQYF. DNA of the CDR3: TGTGCCAGCAGTTTTCAGGGTCAAGATACGCAGTATTTT. The chain uses TRBV12-3 or TRBV12-4 and TRBJ2-3, with TRBD1 as a possible D gene (5 bases). The CDR3 covers 13 residues. V was cut by 3 bases and J by 5 bases, with 9 bases left in between.

V is TRBV3-1 and J is TRBJ2-7; weak D call: TRBD1 (6 bases). Germline values: CDR1 LGHDT, CDR2 YNNKEL (reference sequence). V was pared by 0 bases and J by 1 base, with 10 bases between. The CDR3 is made up of 15 amino acids. CDR3 sequence (DNA): TGTGCCAGCAGCCAAGATCCCAGGGGATCCTACGAGCAGTACTTC. The encoded protein is CASSQDPRGSYEQYF.

The rearrangement joins TRBV7-2 to TRBJ2-1; D unresolved. Deletions cut 2 bases from V and 4 bases from J, with 6 bases between. Looked up from germline, CDR1 is SGHTA and CDR2 is FQGNSA. The CDR3 length is 13 residues. The CDR3 sequence is CASSLLQYNEQFF. CDR3 sequence (DNA): TGTGCCAGCAGCTTATTACAGTACAATGAGCAGTTCTTC.

The CDR3 loop is CSARPLAASKYEQFF. CDR3 in DNA: TGCAGTGCTAGACCTCTAGCGGCCTCTAAGTATGAGCAGTTCTTC. V gene TRBV20-1 combines with J gene TRBJ2-1; 7 bases align to TRBD2. The germline gives CDR1 DFQATT, CDR2 SNEGSKA (reference sequence). The CDR3 extends over 15 amino acids. V lost 2 bases, J lost 8 bases, and 12 bases stayed unmatched.

The chain links TRBV7-2 to TRBJ1-6; unclear D gene. Germline V CDR1 and CDR2: SGHTA, FQGNSA. This CDR3 is 13 amino acids long. Trimming removed 2 bases at V and 10 bases at J, with 9 bases between. This CDR3 is CASSLSAQSPLHF. CDR3 nucleotides: TGTGCCAGCAGCTTATCCGCCCAGTCACCCCTCCACTTT.

This clonotype came up once. This chain joins TRBV28 and TRBJ2-7, with 9 nucleotides matching TRBD1. Germline trimming cut 5 bases from V and 1 base from J; bases unmatched to any gene: 3. Germline values: CDR1 MDHEN, CDR2 SYDVKM. This CDR3 has 14 amino acids. CDR3 loop: CASSHRGQSYEQYF. The DNA of the CDR3 is TGTGCCAGCAGTCACAGGGGGCAGTCCTACGAGCAGTACTTC.

The rearrangement joins TRBV11-2 to TRBJ2-7; 7 bases agree with TRBD1. V was pared by 4 bases and J by 5 bases, with 5 bases of the junction left unmatched. The germline CDR1 and CDR2 sequences are SGHAT and FQNNGV. This CDR3 region has 13 residues. CDR3 region: CASSSDRLDEQYF. The CDR3 nucleotides read TGTGCCAGCAGCTCGGACAGGCTGGACGAGCAGTACTTC.

The chain employs TRBV9 and TRBJ1-2; 7 positions match TRBD1. Germline lookup yields CDR1 SGDLS and CDR2 YYNGEE. Trimming took 4 bases from V and 3 from J; bases not matched to a gene: 12. The CDR3 contains 16 residues. This CDR3 is CASSQNTGGTDYGYTF. The CDR3 region has the DNA TGTGCCAGCAGCCAAAATACGGGGGGGACAGACTATGGCTACACCTTC.

The rearrangement links TRBV24-1 to TRBJ2-1; 7 bases match TRBD2. The CDR3 has 16 residues. The germline CDR1 and CDR2 sequences are KGHDR and SFDVKD. With V trimmed by 4 bases and J by 7 bases, 12 bases remained unmatched. The CDR3 nucleotides read TGTGCCACCAGTGAGTCGCCCGGGACTACGAGGAATGAGCAGTTCTTC. This translates into CATSESPGTTRNEQFF.

The V call is TRBV4-1, the J call TRBJ2-7; 8 nucleotides match TRBD2. The CDR3 has 17 residues. The germline V gene encodes CDR1 MGHRA and CDR2 YSYEKL. The J segment lost 0 bases and the V segment lost 0 bases, leaving 7 bases of the junction unmatched. CDR3 sequence reads: CASSQDIASGYSYEQYF. CDR3 in DNA: TGCGCCAGCAGCCAAGATATCGCTAGCGGGTACTCCTACGAGCAGTACTTC.

This clonotype has only a few counts. The V gene is TRBV29-1, the J gene TRBJ2-3; 13 nucleotides line up with TRBD2. V was clipped by 3 bases and J by 2 bases; unmatched bases: 11. This CDR3 has 18 amino acids. CDR1 and CDR2 from the germline V gene are SQVTM and ANQGSEA. This CDR3 reads CSVEWATGLAGFTDTQYF. The CDR3 nucleotides read TGCAGCGTTGAGTGGGCTACGGGACTAGCGGGGTTCACAGATACGCAGTATTTT.

The chain has TRBV7-9 and TRBJ2-7; D not certain. V lost 5 bases to trimming and J lost 3 bases, with 8 bases between them. Germline V gene lookup returns CDR1 SEHNR and CDR2 FQNEAQ (reference sequence). This CDR3 is built from 12 residues. The CDR3 nucleotides are TGTGCCAGCAGCCCTTCCTTCTACGAGCAGTACTTC. This gives the protein CASSPSFYEQYF.

The chain couples TRBV20-1 to TRBJ2-7; a possible D gene is TRBD2 (5 bases). Germline V gene lookup returns CDR1 DFQATT and CDR2 SNEGSKA (reference sequence). CDR3 size: 14 residues. Between the trimmed V and J ends, which lost 4 bases and 7 bases, there was a span of 20 bases. DNA for the CDR3: TGCAGTGCTAAGGAGCGGATGATACTACTGGAGCAGTACTTC. Its protein product is CSAKERMILLEQYF.

A note on this clonotype: This may stem from a read error, because a much larger clone lies one nucleotide away. J is TRBJ2-7 and V is TRBV7-2, with a possible D match to TRBD1 (5 bases). The CDR3 is 13 residues long. Trimming shortened V by 6 bases and J by 7 bases, and 16 bases separated the two germline ends. Germline values: CDR1 SGHTA, CDR2 FQGNSA. In DNA form, the CDR3 reads TGTGCCAGCAGAGTCAGGGTTCTGAATGAGCAGTACTTC. This translates into CASRVRVLNEQYF.

The chain links TRBV9 to TRBJ2-3, with D unresolved. Deletions cut 2 bases from V and 8 bases from J, with 15 bases between. Germline V lookup: CDR1 SGDLS, CDR2 YYNGEE. The CDR3 spans 14 residues. CDR3 residues: CASSVLDSSPTQYF. The CDR3 DNA follows: TGTGCCAGCAGCGTTCTTGACTCATCTCCTACGCAGTATTTT.

The chain uses TRBV5-1 and TRBJ2-5; D unresolved. The germline V and J ends were trimmed by 4 bases and 2 bases, with 21 bases remaining between them. Germline CDR1 and CDR2: SGHRS and YFSETQ. There are 17 residues in the CDR3. The CDR3 nucleotides read TGCGCCAGCAGCGTTATCCTAGGTGGCGACTCGCAAGAGACCCAGTACTTC. Its translation: CASSVILGGDSQETQYF.

This clonotype was observed a single time. J is TRBJ1-1 and V is TRBV6-5, with 12 positions matching TRBD1. V shed 2 bases and J 1 base; nucleotides not matched to a gene: 14. The CDR3 has 20 amino acids. Germline-derived CDR1 and CDR2 are MNHEY and SVGAGI. CDR3 nucleotides: TGTGCCAGCAGTTACATCTCCTATACTCGGGACAGGGGGCAGAACACTGAAGCTTTCTTT. This sequence encodes CASSYISYTRDRGQNTEAFF.

This chain links TRBV5-1 with TRBJ1-2; D possibly corresponds to TRBD1 (6 bases). There are 14 residues in the CDR3. Trimming cost V 1 base and J 7 bases, with 14 bases left between them. The V gene's germline CDR1 is SGHRS and CDR2 YFSETQ. The chain's CDR3 is CASSLIGGPGGYTF. The DNA of the CDR3 is TGCGCCAGCAGCTTGATTGGGGGGCCTGGTGGCTACACCTTC.